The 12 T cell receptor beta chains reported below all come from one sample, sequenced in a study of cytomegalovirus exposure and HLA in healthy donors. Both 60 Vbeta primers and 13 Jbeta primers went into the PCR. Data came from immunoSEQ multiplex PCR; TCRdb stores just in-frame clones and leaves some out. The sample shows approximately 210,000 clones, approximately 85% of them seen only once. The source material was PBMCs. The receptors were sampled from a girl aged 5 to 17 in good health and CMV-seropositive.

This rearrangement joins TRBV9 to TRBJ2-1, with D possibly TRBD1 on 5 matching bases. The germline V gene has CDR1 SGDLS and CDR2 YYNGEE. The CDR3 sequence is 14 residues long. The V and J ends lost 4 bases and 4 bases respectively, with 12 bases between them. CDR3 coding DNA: TGTGCCAGCAGCCTCGACAGACAGTACAATGAGCAGTTCTTC. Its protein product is CASSLDRQYNEQFF.

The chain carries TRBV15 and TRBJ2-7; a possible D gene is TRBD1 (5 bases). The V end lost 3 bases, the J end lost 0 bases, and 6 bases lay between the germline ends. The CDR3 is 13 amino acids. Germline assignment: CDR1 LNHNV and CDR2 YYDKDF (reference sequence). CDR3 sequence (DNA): TGTGCCACCAGCAGCAGGGTCTCCTACGAGCAGTACTTC. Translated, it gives CATSSRVSYEQYF.

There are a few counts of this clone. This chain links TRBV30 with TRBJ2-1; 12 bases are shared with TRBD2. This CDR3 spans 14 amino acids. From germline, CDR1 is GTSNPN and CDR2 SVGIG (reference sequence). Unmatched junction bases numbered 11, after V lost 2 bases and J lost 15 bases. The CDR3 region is CAWSYLAGGPDWFF. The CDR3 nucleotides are TGTGCCTGGAGTTATCTAGCGGGGGGGCCAGATTGGTTCTTC.

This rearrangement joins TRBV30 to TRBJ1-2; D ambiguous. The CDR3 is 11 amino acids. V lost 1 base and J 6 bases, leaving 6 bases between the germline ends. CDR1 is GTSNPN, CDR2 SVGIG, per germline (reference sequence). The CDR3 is CAWSAGDGYTF. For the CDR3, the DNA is TGTGCCTGGAGTGCCGGTGATGGCTACACCTTC.

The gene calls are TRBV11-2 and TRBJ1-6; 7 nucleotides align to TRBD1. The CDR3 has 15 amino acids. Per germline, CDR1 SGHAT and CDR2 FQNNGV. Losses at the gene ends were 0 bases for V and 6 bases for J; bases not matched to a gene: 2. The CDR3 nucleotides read TGTGCCAGCAGCTTAGAAACAGGGGTTAATTCACCCCTCCACTTT. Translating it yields CASSLETGVNSPLHF.

The CDR3 region has the DNA TGCGCCACCGGGGGGGGGAACACCGGGGAGCTGTTTTTT. Protein: CATGGGNTGELFF. V is TRBV5-1 and J is TRBJ2-2; TRBD2 matches 8 bases. This CDR3 region has 13 residues. Per the germline V gene, CDR1 is SGHRS and CDR2 is YFSETQ. The junction had 2 bases not matched to a gene; V was cut back by 9 bases and J by 1 base.

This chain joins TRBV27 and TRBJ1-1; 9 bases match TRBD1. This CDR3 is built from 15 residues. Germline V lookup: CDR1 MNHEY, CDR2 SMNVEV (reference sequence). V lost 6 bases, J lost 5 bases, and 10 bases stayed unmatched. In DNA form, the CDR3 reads TGTGCCAGCAGGCCGTTGGGACAGGGAAGAACTGAAGCTTTCTTT. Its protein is CASRPLGQGRTEAFF.

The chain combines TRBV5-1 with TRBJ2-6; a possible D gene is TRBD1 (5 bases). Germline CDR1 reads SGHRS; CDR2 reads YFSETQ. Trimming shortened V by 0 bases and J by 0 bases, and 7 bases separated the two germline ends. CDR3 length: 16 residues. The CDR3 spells CASSLAGHSGANVLTF. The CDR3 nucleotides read TGCGCCAGCAGCTTGGCAGGGCACTCTGGGGCCAACGTCCTGACTTTC.

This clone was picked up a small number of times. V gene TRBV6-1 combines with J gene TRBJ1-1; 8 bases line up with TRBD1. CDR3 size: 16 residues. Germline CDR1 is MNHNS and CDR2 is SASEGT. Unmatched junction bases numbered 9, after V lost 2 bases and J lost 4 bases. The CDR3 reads CASSERRTGISTEAFF. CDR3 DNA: TGTGCCAGCAGTGAACGTAGGACAGGGATCAGCACTGAAGCTTTCTTT.

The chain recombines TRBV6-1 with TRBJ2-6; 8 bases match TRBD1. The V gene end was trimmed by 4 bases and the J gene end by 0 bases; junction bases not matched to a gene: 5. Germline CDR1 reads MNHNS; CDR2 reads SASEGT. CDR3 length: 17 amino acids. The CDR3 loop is CASSGRTGSSGANVLTF. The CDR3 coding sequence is TGTGCCAGCAGTGGAAGGACAGGGAGCTCTGGGGCCAACGTCCTGACTTTC.

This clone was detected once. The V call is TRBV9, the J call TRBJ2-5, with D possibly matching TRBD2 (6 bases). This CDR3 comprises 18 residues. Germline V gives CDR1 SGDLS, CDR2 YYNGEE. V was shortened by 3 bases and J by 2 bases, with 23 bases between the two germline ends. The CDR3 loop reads CASSARDFATAHQETQYF. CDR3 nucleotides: TGTGCCAGCAGCGCCCGGGACTTCGCGACCGCTCATCAAGAGACCCAGTACTTC.

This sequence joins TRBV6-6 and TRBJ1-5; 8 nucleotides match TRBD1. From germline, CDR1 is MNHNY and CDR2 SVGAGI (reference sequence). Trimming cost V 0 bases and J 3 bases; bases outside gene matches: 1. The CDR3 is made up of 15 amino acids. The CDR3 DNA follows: TGTGCCAGCAGTTACTCGGGACAGGCCAATCAGCCCCAGCATTTT. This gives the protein CASSYSGQANQPQHF.